The T cell receptor (beta chain) described here comes from a study of blood T cell repertoires in COVID-19 (dated by TCRdb to the early 2020s). About the investigation overall: The collaborator samples originated in the United States, Italy and Spain and spanned the acute and convalescent phases of COVID-19. Subjects who had been exposed to COVID-19, were actively infected with it, or had recovered from it provided the deeply sampled blood TCRbeta repertoires that made up the dataset. The repertoires were made available in a free public database intended to serve as a resource for research on the immune response to SARS-CoV-2. The prospective study material was composed of cDNA or gDNA derived from T cells, B-cell-depleted T cells, or PBMCs. Samples were obtained from the ongoing ImmuneRACE study (first 160 participants) and from some 1,300 subjects provided by 6 global collaborators. HLA class I and class II types, where available, came from metadata supplied by the sample provider rather than from assay-based typing. A de-identified subject ID, COVID-19 status, age in years and sex were almost always included in the sample metadata.

Overall study results and their limits: How much clinical and demographic metadata was included differed by source and by participant, and the metadata was provided uncurated.

Each collaborating institution followed its own protocols to collect whole blood in K2EDTA tubes. For TCRbeta analysis, collaborators shipped samples as frozen whole blood, isolated PBMCs, or DNA extracted from either of those sample types. The immunoSEQ Assay, a bias-controlled multiplex PCR, was used to amplify TCRbeta CDR3 regions from genomic DNA. In the original analysis: Within the assay, amplification of reference gene primers was used to estimate how many nucleated cells each sample contained. To quantify the absolute abundance of each unique TCRbeta CDR3 rearrangement, sequence reads were collapsed and filtered. For each sample, productive Simpson clonality was calculated as the square root of Simpson's diversity index across productive rearrangements. TCRdb stores this immuneACCESS table with in-frame sequences only. Part of the clones is absent; in the studies checked, under half of the shortfall reflects unresolved V genes, and no reason is known for the rest. D and trimming come from the DNA, and the V and J calls and clone size come from that table. The sample table lists about 120,000 clones, more than 75% of them with a count of one. About 2.1% of the sample lies in the top ten.

For CDR1 and CDR2, the germline V gene (reference sequence) lists LNHDA and SQIVND. V lost 5 bases and J lost 3 bases; the stretch between them is 17 bases long. From the cysteine through the phenylalanine, the CDR3 covers 16 amino acids. The only DNA kept is the CDR3, 48 bases in frame from the first base. This clone has only a few counts. Which antigen it targets is not known. No much larger clone exists at a distance of one base, and base qualities are not known. The sample taken for sequencing was peripheral blood. Here the chain combines TRBV19 and TRBJ2-1; possibly the D gene is TRBD1, per 5 matching bases. The clonotype originates from a woman aged 45-59 years with acute or convalescent COVID-19. The sequenced DNA is TGTGCCAGTAGTCTCGCAGGGTTAGACCGCTACAATGAGCAGTTCTTC. This translates into CASSLAGLDRYNEQFF.